This T cell receptor beta chain was obtained from a study of T cell responses to AZD1222 COVID-19 vaccine. V was trimmed by 3 bases and J by 0 bases, leaving 11 bases between them. Germline assignment: CDR1 MNHEY and CDR2 SMNVEV (reference sequence). The CDR3 totals 15 residues. Sequenced by immunoSEQ multiplex PCR; TCRdb stores in-frame clones only, minus some. The sample has 200,000 or so clones, approximately 93% seen once. This sequence originates from an adult who received the AZD1222 COVID-19 vaccine. The sequences come from peripheral blood, collected 28 days after the second AZD1222 dose. The rearrangement joins TRBV27 to TRBJ2-5; a weak D match, TRBD2 (6 bases). The CDR3 protein is CASSFFGGYQETQYF. The CDR3 coding sequence is TGTGCCAGCAGTTTTTTTGGGGGGTACCAAGAGACCCAGTACTTC.